These 4 T cell receptor beta chains were all obtained from the same sample, sequenced in a study of CD8 T cells in Susac syndrome (dated by TCRdb to about 2019). Libraries came from the immunoSEQ multiplex PCR assay. RNA was extracted with the RNeasy kit and roughly 0.5 to 1 ug was reverse transcribed using random hexamers. Starting from the raw public reads, TCRdb applied fastp trimming at Q25, assembled clones with MiXCR and retained in-frame beta chains. Merged by CDR3 protein, the rows form single entries marked with the most common genes and DNA. Recorded for this sample are some 120,000 distinct CDR3 sequences; about 93% of them occurred a single time. The ten largest clonotypes hold roughly 0.098% of the sample. Sample: CD4+ T cells from PBMCs. Every receptor here comes from a human donor in good health.

The rearrangement joins TRBV2 to TRBJ2-7; D call uncertain. Looked up from germline, CDR1 is SNHLY and CDR2 is FYNNEI. There are 15 residues in the CDR3. V lost 4 bases and J lost 3, with 16 bases in between. This CDR3 reads CASSVGYPRLYEQYF. DNA of the CDR3: TGTGCCAGCAGTGTGGGATATCCCCGTCTCTACGAGCAGTACTTC.

The chain combines TRBV6-1 with TRBJ1-1; the D is unclear. V gave up 3 bases and J gave up 11 bases, with 10 bases separating them. CDR1 MNHNS and CDR2 SASEGT come from the germline V gene. CDR3 length equals 11 residues. The CDR3 sequence is CASSEDPRAFF. The CDR3 DNA reads TGTGCCAGCAGTGAGGACCCTAGGGCTTTCTTT.

CDR3 sequence reads: CASSYSKWNYEQYF. The CDR3 DNA reads TGTGCCAGCAGTTACTCTAAGTGGAACTACGAGCAGTACTTC. This chain connects TRBV6-5 to TRBJ2-7; D not certain. Trimming removed 0 bases at V and 3 bases at J, with 9 bases between. Germline V lookup: CDR1 MNHEY, CDR2 SVGAGI. The CDR3 spans 14 residues.

Only one count was recorded for this clonotype. V usage is TRBV6-1 and J usage is TRBJ2-3; 12 positions match TRBD2. The germline CDR1 and CDR2 sequences are MNHNS and SASEGT. This CDR3 has 18 amino acids. With 5 bases clipped from V and 0 bases from J, the junction kept 9 bases outside the gene matches. The CDR3 DNA sequence: TGTGCCAGCAGTCTCGGACTAGCGGGGACCACTAGCACAGATACGCAGTATTTT. This encodes CASSLGLAGTTSTDTQYF.